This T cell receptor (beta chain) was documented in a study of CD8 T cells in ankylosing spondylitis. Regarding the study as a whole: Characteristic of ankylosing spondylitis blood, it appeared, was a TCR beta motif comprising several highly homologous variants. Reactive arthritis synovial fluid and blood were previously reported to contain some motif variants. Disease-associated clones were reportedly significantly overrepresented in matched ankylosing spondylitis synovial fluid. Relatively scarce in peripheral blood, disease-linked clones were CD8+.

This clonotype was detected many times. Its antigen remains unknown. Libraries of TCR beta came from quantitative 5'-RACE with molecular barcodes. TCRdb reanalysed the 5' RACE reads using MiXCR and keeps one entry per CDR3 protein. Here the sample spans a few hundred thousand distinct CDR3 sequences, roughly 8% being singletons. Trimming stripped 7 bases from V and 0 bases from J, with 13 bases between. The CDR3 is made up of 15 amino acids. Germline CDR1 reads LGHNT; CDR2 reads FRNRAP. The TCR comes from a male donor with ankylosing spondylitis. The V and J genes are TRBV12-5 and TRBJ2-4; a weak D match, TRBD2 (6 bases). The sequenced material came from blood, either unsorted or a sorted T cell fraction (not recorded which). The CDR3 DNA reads TGTGCTAGTGCCCTTCCGGGGGAAGCCAAAAACATTCAGTACTTC. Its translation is CASALPGEAKNIQYF.